The entry below describes one T cell receptor beta chain. RNA transcripts were the template for amplifying TCR beta CDR3 regions. The HTBI primer set served for first-round RT-PCR of the TCR CDR3. A single record per CDR3 protein comes from TCRdb applying MiXCR to the multiplex PCR reads. The sample includes roughly 380,000 distinct CDR3 sequences, about 13% seen only once; the top ten take less than 6.5%. Trimming cost V 6 bases and J 2 bases, with 14 bases left between them. The CDR3 runs 15 residues. Per the germline V gene, CDR1 is MNHEY and CDR2 is SMNVEV (reference sequence). The definition of stable Graves' hyperthyroidism was no ophthalmopathy progression within 18 months. The hyperthyroidism patients had all been newly diagnosed, and their disease duration was under 2 months. Their ages ranged from 18 to 65 years. Orbital computed tomography and thyroid ultrasound, together with serum TRAb and thyroxine and clinical symptoms, were used for diagnoses.

This specimen comes from a study of T cells in Graves' hyperthyroidism and ophthalmopathy. The source of this sequence is a woman between 18 and 29 years old with Graves' hyperthyroidism. The sample consisted of blood. This chain joins TRBV27 and TRBJ2-1, with D tentatively TRBD1 or TRBD2 (5 bases each). CDR3 coding DNA: TGTGCCAGCAGACCACGGGACGGGACCTACAATGAGCAGTTCTTC. Its translation is CASRPRDGTYNEQFF.